These 14 T cell receptor beta chains came from one sample sequenced in a study of patients and donors after allogeneic stem cell transplantation. TCRdb used MiXCR to reprocess the RT-PCR reads, holding one entry per CDR3 protein. The sample has some 960,000 distinct CDR3 sequences, 18% seen once; the top ten hold 5% to 6.5%. Sequencing was done on a sample of blood, either unsorted or a sorted T cell fraction (not recorded which). These receptors were obtained from a human donor who was either an allogeneic HSCT recipient or a stem cell or donor lymphocyte infusion donor (not recorded which). It is not recorded whose cells these are; they may come from a transplant donor.

V and J are TRBV7-9 and TRBJ1-2, with D unresolved. The CDR3 runs 13 residues. V dropped 1 base and J dropped 8 bases, with 11 bases sitting between them. The germline V gene encodes CDR1 SEHNR and CDR2 FQNEAQ (reference sequence). CDR3 nucleotide sequence: TGTGCCAGCAGCTTAGATTGGTCCCTCGGCTACACCTTC. This sequence encodes CASSLDWSLGYTF.

The rearrangement uses TRBV6-1 and TRBJ1-2; TRBD1 matches at 8 bases. There are 15 residues in the CDR3. The germline CDR1 and CDR2 sequences are MNHNS and SASEGT. V lost 6 bases to trimming and J lost 6 bases; unmatched junction nucleotides: 12. CDR3: CASSRLQGGSHGYTF. DNA of the CDR3: TGTGCCAGCAGCCGGCTACAGGGGGGTAGTCATGGCTACACCTTC.

V is TRBV7-9 and J is TRBJ1-3; D not certain. V lost 9 bases to trimming and J lost 0 bases, with 6 bases between them. The CDR3 has 12 amino acids. Germline V gives CDR1 SEHNR, CDR2 FQNEAQ (reference sequence). CDR3 nucleotides: TGTGCCAGAGGAGGCTCTGGAAACACCATATATTTT. Residues: CARGGSGNTIYF.

In its sample, this clonotype was seen a few times. The chain recombines TRBV20-1 with TRBJ2-7; a possible D gene is TRBD1 (6 bases). Germline V CDR1 and CDR2: DFQATT, SNEGSKA (reference sequence). CDR3 length equals 12 residues. Trimming cost V 2 bases and J 5 bases, with 10 bases left between them. The CDR3 region has the DNA TGCAGTGCTAGACCAAACAGGGACGAGCAGTACTTC. Amino acid sequence: CSARPNRDEQYF.

This clonotype was seen more than once but under ten times. The chain couples TRBV10-3 to TRBJ2-2; D tentatively reads TRBD1 or TRBD2 (6 bases each). The V end lost 8 bases, the J end lost 4 bases, and 14 bases lay between the germline ends. The CDR3 is 14 residues long. Germline V lookup: CDR1 ENHRY, CDR2 SYGVKD. CDR3 loop: CAIGGGPSTGELFF. CDR3 nucleotides: TGTGCCATCGGTGGGGGGCCGAGCACCGGGGAGCTGTTTTTT.

The chain links TRBV21-1 to TRBJ2-7; the DNA was not compared with TRBD1, the D call given in the table. TRBV21-1 is termed a pseudogene. The CDR3 runs 17 residues. The CDR3 sequence is CASSIRDIFFSSYEQYF. DNA of the CDR3: TGTGCCAGCAGCATCCGGGACATCTTCTTTTCCTCCTACGAGCAGTACTTC.

This clonotype showed up just a few times. The chain carries TRBV5-1 and TRBJ1-5; D possibly corresponds to TRBD1 (5 bases). With 4 bases removed from V and 4 bases from J, the gap between germline ends came to 15 bases. Germline V gene data show CDR1 as SGHRS and CDR2 as YFSETQ. The CDR3 is made up of 15 amino acids. The CDR3 DNA reads as TGCGCCAGCAGCACCGCCGGGGGTGATAATCAGCCCCAGCATTTT. Amino acid sequence: CASSTAGGDNQPQHF. The full variable domain, with the rest looked up from reference TRBV5-1 and TRBJ1-5, is KAGVTQTPRYLIKTRGQQVTLSCSPISGHRSVSWYQQTPGQGLQFLFEYFSETQRNKGNFPGRFSGRQFSNSRSEMNVSTLELGDSALYLCASSTAGGDNQPQHFGDGTRLSIL.

This clonotype turned up a few times. CDR3 protein: CSAAPFSGGFDTQYF. The CDR3 nucleotides are TGCAGTGCCGCCCCTTTTAGCGGGGGGTTTGATACGCAGTATTTT. The chain has TRBV20-1 and TRBJ2-3; 10 positions match TRBD2. The V segment lost 6 bases and the J segment 6 bases; nucleotides outside the gene matches: 12. The germline CDR1 and CDR2 sequences are DFQATT and SNEGSKA (reference sequence). The CDR3 has 15 amino acids.

This clonotype was detected many times. This chain joins TRBV20-1 and TRBJ1-5; tentative D call: TRBD1 (5 bases). The V gene lost 5 bases and the J gene lost 1 base, with 12 bases spanning the gap. Germline V gene sequence: CDR1 DFQATT, CDR2 SNEGSKA (reference sequence). The CDR3 totals 14 residues. The CDR3 nucleotides read TGCAGTGCTGCCCAGGGAGACAGCAATCAGCCCCAGCATTTT. Protein sequence: CSAAQGDSNQPQHF.

This chain joins TRBV29-1 and TRBJ2-5; D is ambiguous. CDR3 length: 13 residues. CDR1 is SQVTM, CDR2 ANQGSEA, per germline. V lost 3 bases to trimming and J lost 0 bases, with 8 bases between them. This CDR3 reads CSVESAYQETQYF. The CDR3 DNA is TGCAGCGTTGAGTCCGCGTACCAAGAGACCCAGTACTTC. Full variable domain (remainder filled in from reference TRBV29-1 and TRBJ2-5): SAVISQKPSRDICQRGTSLTIQCQVDSQVTMMFWYRQQPGQSLTLIATANQGSEATYESGFVIDKFPISRPNLTFSTLTVSNMSPEDSSIYLCSVESAYQETQYFGPGTRLLVL.

The chain is built from TRBV5-6 and TRBJ2-7; D is possibly TRBD1 (5 bases). The CDR3 is 14 amino acids. From germline, CDR1 is SGHDT and CDR2 YYEEEE. The V and J ends lost 0 bases and 4 bases respectively, with 11 bases between them. This CDR3 is CASSLGVGAYEQYF. For the CDR3, the DNA is TGTGCCAGCAGCTTGGGTGTAGGGGCATACGAGCAGTACTTC. The variable domain in full, with the rest retrieved from reference TRBV5-6 and TRBJ2-7, is DAGVTQSPTHLIKTRGQQVTLRCSPKSGHDTVSWYQQALGQGPQFIFQYYEEEERQRGNFPDRFSGHQFPNYSSELNVNALLLGDSALYLCASSLGVGAYEQYFGPGTRLTVT.

V usage is TRBV10-3 and J usage is TRBJ2-3, with unresolved D. The V end was cut by 6 bases, the J end by 0 bases, with 10 bases between. This CDR3 comprises 14 residues. The germline V gene has CDR1 ENHRY and CDR2 SYGVKD. CDR3 residues: CAIRSHLSTDTQYF. CDR3 DNA: TGTGCCATCAGAAGTCATCTCAGCACAGATACGCAGTATTTT.

This sequence joins TRBV4-2 and TRBJ2-1, with 7 bases fitting TRBD2. The ends lost 3 bases at V and 5 bases at J; junction bases unmatched: 13. The CDR3 sequence is 17 residues long. Germline V gives CDR1 LGHNA, CDR2 YNFKEQ. CDR3 amino acids: CASSHHGGSGLNNEQFF. The DNA of the CDR3 is TGTGCCAGCAGCCACCACGGAGGTAGCGGGCTTAACAATGAGCAGTTCTTC.

This rearrangement joins TRBV24-1 to TRBJ1-1; TRBD1 matches at 7 bases. Germline-derived CDR1 and CDR2 are KGHDR and SFDVKD. J was trimmed by 0 bases and V by 8 bases; bases with no gene match: 2. The CDR3 runs to 13 residues. The CDR3 reads CATTDRMNTEAFF. The DNA for the CDR3 is TGTGCCACCACGGACAGGATGAACACTGAAGCTTTCTTT.